This T cell receptor beta chain was recovered during a study of blood T cell repertoires in COVID-19. Study information: T cells, B-cell-depleted T cells, or PBMCs supplied cDNA or gDNA.

In this sample, this clone turned up a few times. Under the authors' procedure: Reference gene primer amplification gave nucleated cell count estimates. TCRdb keeps only in-frame clones here, not all; method: immunoSEQ multiplex PCR. D and trimming were read from the DNA, whereas the V and J calls and clone size are those reported in that table. The sample includes under 500,000 clones, around 90% seen only once; the top ten take almost 2%. The ends were cut back, 3 bases at V and 3 bases at J, with 11 bases in the middle. The CDR3 runs to 15 residues. Germline-derived CDR1 and CDR2 are SEHNR and FQNEAQ (reference sequence).

Sequenced sample: PBMCs or T cells enriched from blood (not recorded which). V is TRBV7-9 and J is TRBJ1-4; no clear D gene. This TCR was sampled from a woman in her late teens or twenties with acute COVID-19. The CDR3 loop is CASSFNWAANEKLFF. The CDR3, as DNA: TGTGCCAGCAGCTTCAATTGGGCAGCTAATGAAAAACTGTTTTTT.